These T cell receptor beta chains were read from a single sample in a study of beta chain features in type 1 diabetes. Clones were read by immunoSEQ multiplex PCR, and TCRdb kept only the in-frame ones, dropping some. Of roughly 170,000 clones in the sample, about 13% were seen once. Sequencing was done on a sample of central memory CD4+ T cells from blood. These TCRs come from a woman in her late teens or twenties in good health. The CDR3 runs from the conserved cysteine through the conserved F or W. D genes are given only for firm matches. The size entry is marked missing in some rows and otherwise reads once, few, many or a size class.

d_call,clone_size,j_call,v_call,cdr3_nt,cdr3_aa
TRBD1,-,TRBJ2-7,TRBV11-2,TGTGCCAGCAGCCAGGGGGAACTAGAGAACTTC,CASSQGELENF
TRBD1,many,TRBJ2-7,TRBV28,TGTGCCAGCTCCCAAGGGCCAGGGGGTACCTACGAGCAGTACTTC,CASSQGPGGTYEQYF
-,-,TRBJ2-3,TRBV6-1,TGTGCCAGCACGAGAGTCCTAACCACAGATACGCAGTATTTT,CASTRVLTTDTQYF
-,-,TRBJ2-5,TRBV18,TGTGCCAGCTCACCACAGACTCAAGAGACCCAGTACTTC,CASSPQTQETQYF
-,-,TRBJ2-3,TRBV19,TGTGCCAGTAGTCCCAACACAGATACGCAGTATTTT,CASSPNTDTQYF
TRBD1,few,TRBJ2-5,TRBV2,TGTGCCAGCAGGGGGGACAGGGGGGTACAAGAGACCCAGTACTTC,CASRGDRGVQETQYF
TRBD1,-,TRBJ1-1,TRBV30,TGTGCCTGGAGACAGGGGGCGCGAGTCGGCACTGAAGCTTTCTTT,CAWRQGARVGTEAFF
-,-,TRBJ1-3,TRBV18,TGTGCCAGCTCACCGAAACCGGACAGCTCTGGAAACACCATATATTTT,CASSPKPDSSGNTIYF
-,-,TRBJ1-3,TRBV20-1,TGCAACAGAGACTCTGGAAACACCATATATTTT,CNRDSGNTIYF
-,few,TRBJ2-7,TRBV6-5,TGTGCCAGCAGCCCCGACTTCTCCTACGAGCAGTACTTC,CASSPDFSYEQYF
TRBD2,-,TRBJ2-7,TRBV7-2,TGTGCCAGCTCCAAGGCGGGAGACCACGAGCAGTACTTC,CASSKAGDHEQYF
TRBD1,-,TRBJ2-5,TRBV5-6,TGTGCCAGCAGCTTGGGTCAGGGGGCCGAGACCCAGTACTTC,CASSLGQGAETQYF
TRBD2,few,TRBJ2-4,TRBV5-1,TGCGCCAGCAGCTTGGCCGTTATGGAGGCTAGCGGAGCCAAAAACATTCAGTACTTC,CASSLAVMEASGAKNIQYF
-,few,TRBJ2-3,TRBV30,TGTGCCTGGAGTGTAAAAGCTTCTTCAGATACGCAGTATTTT,CAWSVKASSDTQYF
-,few,TRBJ2-7,TRBV11-2,TGTGCCAGCAGCGCTGACAGAACCGAGCAGTACTTC,CASSADRTEQYF
TRBD2,-,TRBJ2-1,TRBV5-1,TGCGCCAGCAGCCCCGGAGCGGGGAATTACAATGAGCAGTTCTTC,CASSPGAGNYNEQFF
-,-,TRBJ2-7,TRBV19,TGTGCCAGTAGTATCTCAGGGATGGGCGAGCAGTACTTC,CASSISGMGEQYF
TRBD1,few,TRBJ1-2,TRBV18,TGTGCCAGCTCGGAAGAGGGACAGCGAGCTAACTATGGCTACACCTTC,CASSEEGQRANYGYTF
-,-,TRBJ1-2,TRBV28,TGTGCCACCTTGACAGACTATGGCTACACCTTC,CATLTDYGYTF
-,-,TRBJ2-2,TRBV15,TGTGCCACCAGCAGAGGCGGGACTTTAAACACCGGGGAGCTGTTTTTT,CATSRGGTLNTGELFF
-,few,TRBJ1-2,TRBV29-1,TGCAGCGTTGTCACCCAACTCTATGGCTACACCTTC,CSVVTQLYGYTF
TRBD2,few,TRBJ2-3,TRBV7-9,TGTGCCAGCAGCTTACTAGCGGGAACCACAGATACGCAGTATTTT,CASSLLAGTTDTQYF